Listed below are T cell receptor beta chains from one sample, sequenced in a study of blood T cell repertoires in COVID-19. Profiling relied on immunoSEQ multiplex PCR, and the TCRdb table lists in-frame clones only, not all of them. The repertoire holds some 400,000 clones, with about 87% as singletons. The sample comprised PBMCs or T cells enriched from blood (not recorded which). The receptors originated from a man aged 25 to 40 who had recovered from COVID-19. CDR3s include the opening cysteine and the closing phenylalanine or tryptophan. Each record gives: D gene, clone size, J gene, V gene, CDR3 DNA, CDR3 protein. A D gene is named only where the DNA matches it firmly. Rows give clone size only sometimes, using once, few, many, or a class for an expanded clone.

D gene: -; clone size: once; J gene: TRBJ2-2; V gene: TRBV5-1; CDR3 DNA: TGCGCCAGCACCGGGACAACGAACACCGGGGAGCTGTTTTTT; CDR3 protein: CASTGTTNTGELFF
D gene: -; clone size: -; J gene: TRBJ1-3; V gene: TRBV5-6; CDR3 DNA: TGTGCCAGCACCAACAGGTACTTCACTGGAAACACCATATATTTT; CDR3 protein: CASTNRYFTGNTIYF
D gene: TRBD2; clone size: -; J gene: TRBJ2-3; V gene: TRBV4-2; CDR3 DNA: TGTGCCAGCAGCCAAGGGACTAGCGGGGGGGATACGCAGTATTTT; CDR3 protein: CASSQGTSGGDTQYF
D gene: -; clone size: -; J gene: TRBJ1-2; V gene: TRBV4-2; CDR3 DNA: TGTGCCAGCAGCCGAGCCGAACACTATGGCTACACCTTC; CDR3 protein: CASSRAEHYGYTF
D gene: -; clone size: -; J gene: TRBJ1-3; V gene: TRBV7-6; CDR3 DNA: TGTGCCAGCAGCCCAGGGGCCAGCTCTGGAAACACCATATATTTT; CDR3 protein: CASSPGASSGNTIYF
D gene: -; clone size: -; J gene: TRBJ2-7; V gene: TRBV14; CDR3 DNA: TGTGCCAGCAGCCTCCGGACAGAGCAGTACTTC; CDR3 protein: CASSLRTEQYF
D gene: -; clone size: -; J gene: TRBJ1-1; V gene: TRBV3-1/TRBV3-2; CDR3 DNA: TGTGCCAGCAGCCAAGCGGGGGTGGGGAACACTGAAGCTTTCTTT; CDR3 protein: CASSQAGVGNTEAFF
D gene: TRBD1; clone size: -; J gene: TRBJ1-4; V gene: TRBV2; CDR3 DNA: TGTGCCAGCAGCCCGTTGGGACAGGGTCGTGAAAAACTGTTTTTT; CDR3 protein: CASSPLGQGREKLFF
D gene: -; clone size: -; J gene: TRBJ2-3; V gene: TRBV9; CDR3 DNA: TGTGCCAGCAGCGTAGTCGCGGAGGAGGGCACAGATACGCAGTATTTT; CDR3 protein: CASSVVAEEGTDTQYF
D gene: -; clone size: -; J gene: TRBJ1-4; V gene: TRBV19; CDR3 DNA: TGTGCCAGTTCCCTCGCCGGTGAAAAACTGTTTTTT; CDR3 protein: CASSLAGEKLFF
D gene: TRBD1; clone size: -; J gene: TRBJ1-6; V gene: TRBV7-6; CDR3 DNA: TGTGCCAGCAGCTTAAAACCCCCCCACTTGACAGGGTATGATTCACCCCTCCACTTT; CDR3 protein: CASSLKPPHLTGYDSPLHF
D gene: TRBD1; clone size: -; J gene: TRBJ1-4; V gene: TRBV4-3; CDR3 DNA: TGCGCCAGCAGCCAAGAGGTGACAGGGGGTACCGAAAAACTGTTTTTT; CDR3 protein: CASSQEVTGGTEKLFF
D gene: -; clone size: -; J gene: TRBJ1-4; V gene: TRBV11-2; CDR3 DNA: TGTGCCAGCAGCTTAGATGAGGGACTTACAACTAATGAAAAACTGTTTTTT; CDR3 protein: CASSLDEGLTTNEKLFF
D gene: -; clone size: -; J gene: TRBJ2-7; V gene: TRBV2; CDR3 DNA: TGTGCCAGCACCGAGCTGAGCGGAGGCGAGCAGTACTTC; CDR3 protein: CASTELSGGEQYF
D gene: TRBD2; clone size: -; J gene: TRBJ2-1; V gene: TRBV5-6; CDR3 DNA: TGTGCCAGCAGCCCCGGGACTAGCGGGGGATACAATGAGCAGTTCTTC; CDR3 protein: CASSPGTSGGYNEQFF
D gene: -; clone size: -; J gene: TRBJ2-7; V gene: TRBV5-4; CDR3 DNA: TGTGCCAGCAGCCCCGATACAGGGTTTTCCTACGAGCAGTACTTC; CDR3 protein: CASSPDTGFSYEQYF
D gene: -; clone size: -; J gene: TRBJ1-1; V gene: TRBV4-1; CDR3 DNA: TGCGCCAGCAGCCAAGGTCGGGTTCGGGGAACTGAAGCTTTCTTT; CDR3 protein: CASSQGRVRGTEAFF
D gene: TRBD1; clone size: -; J gene: TRBJ1-4; V gene: TRBV4-1; CDR3 DNA: TGCGCCAGCAGCCAAGAAGGGGGACAGTCTGAAAAACTGTTTTTT; CDR3 protein: CASSQEGGQSEKLFF
D gene: TRBD1; clone size: -; J gene: TRBJ2-1; V gene: TRBV3-1/TRBV3-2; CDR3 DNA: TGTGCCAGCAGCAAAAGATGGCAGGGGGTAAAGTACAATGAGCAGTTCTTC; CDR3 protein: CASSKRWQGVKYNEQFF
D gene: TRBD1; clone size: -; J gene: TRBJ1-1; V gene: TRBV19; CDR3 DNA: TGTGCCAGTAGTGCTACCGGGACAGAGAACACTGAAGCTTTCTTT; CDR3 protein: CASSATGTENTEAFF
D gene: TRBD1; clone size: -; J gene: TRBJ1-2; V gene: TRBV3-1/TRBV3-2; CDR3 DNA: TGTGCCAGCAGCCCCGGGACAGGGGGGTTCTTAGGAGGCTACACCTTC; CDR3 protein: CASSPGTGGFLGGYTF
D gene: -; clone size: -; J gene: TRBJ2-3; V gene: TRBV9; CDR3 DNA: TGTGCCAGCAGCGTAGGAGTCGGGGGTATCACAGATACGCAGTATTTT; CDR3 protein: CASSVGVGGITDTQYF
D gene: TRBD2; clone size: -; J gene: TRBJ2-7; V gene: TRBV6-5; CDR3 DNA: TGTGCCAGCAGTCCTCCGGGAGGTAGAGGACGGGAGCAGTACTTC; CDR3 protein: CASSPPGGRGREQYF
D gene: -; clone size: -; J gene: TRBJ1-2; V gene: TRBV5-5; CDR3 DNA: TGTGCCAGCAGCTGGGGACAAGAAAACTATGGCTACACCTTC; CDR3 protein: CASSWGQENYGYTF
D gene: TRBD2; clone size: -; J gene: TRBJ2-1; V gene: TRBV11-2; CDR3 DNA: TGTGCCAGCAGCTCACTAGCGGGGGGGCTGAGTAACAATGAGCAGTTCTTC; CDR3 protein: CASSSLAGGLSNNEQFF
D gene: -; clone size: once; J gene: TRBJ1-2; V gene: TRBV2; CDR3 DNA: TGTGCCAGCAGCCCAAGCCTGAACTATGGCTACACCTTC; CDR3 protein: CASSPSLNYGYTF
D gene: -; clone size: -; J gene: TRBJ1-3; V gene: TRBV5-1; CDR3 DNA: TGCGCCAGCAGCTTGGACCGCAGGAACACCATATATTTT; CDR3 protein: CASSLDRRNTIYF
D gene: TRBD1; clone size: -; J gene: TRBJ1-1; V gene: TRBV7-9; CDR3 DNA: TGTGCCAGCAGCTCGGGACAGGTAAACACTGAAGCTTTCTTT; CDR3 protein: CASSSGQVNTEAFF
D gene: -; clone size: -; J gene: TRBJ1-2; V gene: TRBV19; CDR3 DNA: TGTGCCAGTAGTATGGGCGGGGGCAACTATGGCTACACCTTC; CDR3 protein: CASSMGGGNYGYTF
D gene: -; clone size: -; J gene: TRBJ1-1; V gene: TRBV5-8; CDR3 DNA: TGTGCCAGCAGCTTGGACCTCGGGGTAGGCACTGAAGCTTTCTTT; CDR3 protein: CASSLDLGVGTEAFF
D gene: -; clone size: -; J gene: TRBJ1-3; V gene: TRBV27; CDR3 DNA: TGTGCCAGCAGTTTTGCAGGGTCTGGAAACACCATATATTTT; CDR3 protein: CASSFAGSGNTIYF
D gene: -; clone size: -; J gene: TRBJ2-3; V gene: TRBV5-1; CDR3 DNA: TGCGCCAGCAGCTCAGGGGTTTCCGCAGATACGCAGTATTTT; CDR3 protein: CASSSGVSADTQYF
D gene: -; clone size: -; J gene: TRBJ1-1; V gene: TRBV2; CDR3 DNA: TGTGCCAGCAGTGGACAACTCATGAACACTGAAGCTTTCTTT; CDR3 protein: CASSGQLMNTEAFF
D gene: TRBD2; clone size: -; J gene: TRBJ2-1; V gene: TRBV10-3; CDR3 DNA: TGTGCCATCAGTCCCCCGGGACTACCCTACAATGAGCAGTTCTTC; CDR3 protein: CAISPPGLPYNEQFF
D gene: TRBD1; clone size: -; J gene: TRBJ1-1; V gene: TRBV4-3; CDR3 DNA: TGCGCCAGCAGCCGAGACAGGGGGCGAGCTACTGAAGCTTTCTTT; CDR3 protein: CASSRDRGRATEAFF
D gene: TRBD2; clone size: -; J gene: TRBJ2-1; V gene: TRBV9; CDR3 DNA: TGTGCCAGCAGCGAGCGGGGGAACGCATACAATGAGCAGTTCTTC; CDR3 protein: CASSERGNAYNEQFF
D gene: TRBD1; clone size: -; J gene: TRBJ1-2; V gene: TRBV6-5; CDR3 DNA: TGTGCCACCGGGAGCCGGAAGGGGGCGCAATATGGCTACACCTTC; CDR3 protein: CATGSRKGAQYGYTF
D gene: -; clone size: -; J gene: TRBJ1-1; V gene: TRBV19; CDR3 DNA: TGTGCCAGTAGTATAGGGACAACAAACACTGAAGCTTTCTTT; CDR3 protein: CASSIGTTNTEAFF
D gene: -; clone size: -; J gene: TRBJ1-1; V gene: TRBV3-1/TRBV3-2; CDR3 DNA: TGTGCCAGCAGCCAAGGGCTCCACGGGGGGAACACTGAAGCTTTCTTT; CDR3 protein: CASSQGLHGGNTEAFF
D gene: -; clone size: -; J gene: TRBJ2-2; V gene: TRBV19; CDR3 DNA: TGTGCCAGTAGTGATCCGGGGGAAAGGGCCGGGGAGCTGTTTTTT; CDR3 protein: CASSDPGERAGELFF
D gene: -; clone size: -; J gene: TRBJ2-1; V gene: TRBV15; CDR3 DNA: TGTGCCACCAGCAGAGATCGGCGCAGGAATGAGCAGTTCTTC; CDR3 protein: CATSRDRRRNEQFF
D gene: -; clone size: -; J gene: TRBJ2-7; V gene: TRBV5-4; CDR3 DNA: TGTGCCAGCAGCTCGTACTACGAGCAGTACTTC; CDR3 protein: CASSSYYEQYF
D gene: -; clone size: -; J gene: TRBJ1-5; V gene: TRBV6-2/TRBV6-3; CDR3 DNA: TGTGCCAGCAGTTCCCGACGGGGACTGACACTGTATAGCAATCAGCCCCAGCATTTT; CDR3 protein: CASSSRRGLTLYSNQPQHF
D gene: TRBD2; clone size: -; J gene: TRBJ2-1; V gene: TRBV7-9; CDR3 DNA: TGTGCCAGCAGCTTAATCCTAGCGGGGATAGGAGAAGAGCAGTTCTTC; CDR3 protein: CASSLILAGIGEEQFF
D gene: TRBD1; clone size: -; J gene: TRBJ1-2; V gene: TRBV6-5; CDR3 DNA: TGTGCCAGCAGTCTGTCGGACAGGGCGCACTATGGCTACACCTTC; CDR3 protein: CASSLSDRAHYGYTF
D gene: TRBD2; clone size: -; J gene: TRBJ2-3; V gene: TRBV18; CDR3 DNA: TGTGCCAGCTCACCACCTCTAGCGGGGGGCAGGGATACGCAGTATTTT; CDR3 protein: CASSPPLAGGRDTQYF
D gene: -; clone size: -; J gene: TRBJ2-7; V gene: TRBV6-5; CDR3 DNA: TGTGCCAGCAGTTTCAGTTTGTGGGCAGGCTACGAGCAGTACTTC; CDR3 protein: CASSFSLWAGYEQYF
D gene: TRBD1; clone size: few; J gene: TRBJ1-2; V gene: TRBV6-5; CDR3 DNA: TGTGCCAGCAGTTACTCGACAGGGTCCGTGGGCTACACCTTC; CDR3 protein: CASSYSTGSVGYTF
D gene: -; clone size: few; J gene: TRBJ1-2; V gene: TRBV5-1; CDR3 DNA: TGCGCCAGCGGCTCCGCGGGTAGCTATGGCTACACCTTC; CDR3 protein: CASGSAGSYGYTF
D gene: TRBD2; clone size: -; J gene: TRBJ2-1; V gene: TRBV11-3; CDR3 DNA: TGTGCCAGCAGCTTAGCGGGGGGTATTAATGAGCAGTTCTTC; CDR3 protein: CASSLAGGINEQFF
D gene: TRBD1; clone size: once; J gene: TRBJ2-7; V gene: TRBV4-1; CDR3 DNA: TGCGCCAGCAGCCAGGCGGGGACAGGGACCTACGAGCAGTACTTC; CDR3 protein: CASSQAGTGTYEQYF
D gene: TRBD1; clone size: -; J gene: TRBJ2-5; V gene: TRBV6-5; CDR3 DNA: TGTGCCAGCAGCGCCGACAGGGGCCAAGAGACCCAGTACTTC; CDR3 protein: CASSADRGQETQYF
D gene: -; clone size: -; J gene: TRBJ1-2; V gene: TRBV5-1; CDR3 DNA: TGCGCCAGCAGCTTTAGGCAGGGGAGATCGGATGGCTACACCTTC; CDR3 protein: CASSFRQGRSDGYTF
D gene: -; clone size: -; J gene: TRBJ2-3; V gene: TRBV4-1; CDR3 DNA: TGCGCCAGCAGCCAAGAACGTAGCGAGGGCACAGATACGCAGTATTTT; CDR3 protein: CASSQERSEGTDTQYF
D gene: TRBD1; clone size: once; J gene: TRBJ1-1; V gene: TRBV5-5; CDR3 DNA: TGTGCCAGCAGCGTACAGGGGAAGGTCACTGAAGCTTTCTTT; CDR3 protein: CASSVQGKVTEAFF
D gene: -; clone size: -; J gene: TRBJ2-5; V gene: TRBV11-2; CDR3 DNA: TGTGCCAGCAGCTTAGGTGGTCTCTCCGGGGAGACCCAGTACTTC; CDR3 protein: CASSLGGLSGETQYF
D gene: TRBD1; clone size: -; J gene: TRBJ1-5; V gene: TRBV11-2; CDR3 DNA: TGTGCCAGCAGCAGAGGGACAGGCGATAGCAATCAGCCCCAGCATTTT; CDR3 protein: CASSRGTGDSNQPQHF
D gene: -; clone size: -; J gene: TRBJ1-1; V gene: TRBV6-2/TRBV6-3; CDR3 DNA: TGTGCCAGCAGTTACTATGGACAAGCCGGTGCTTTCTTT; CDR3 protein: CASSYYGQAGAFF
D gene: TRBD2; clone size: -; J gene: TRBJ2-3; V gene: TRBV7-2; CDR3 DNA: TGTGCCAGCAGCTTAAATCTAGCGGGGGAAAATACGCAGTATTTT; CDR3 protein: CASSLNLAGENTQYF
D gene: TRBD1; clone size: -; J gene: TRBJ2-2; V gene: TRBV29-1; CDR3 DNA: TGCAGCGCTGGGACAGGGGATAACACCGGGGAGCTGTTTTTT; CDR3 protein: CSAGTGDNTGELFF